This T cell receptor (beta chain) was observed in a study of T-cell reconstitution after alpha-beta-depleted transplantation in children. In this sample, this clonotype turned up a few times. Molecular barcoding with unique molecular identifiers was used for the TCRbeta library. TCRdb reprocessed the PCR reads with MiXCR, giving one entry per CDR3 protein. Among 500,000 or so distinct CDR3 sequences listed, over 25% were seen once. V dropped 1 base and J dropped 4 bases, with 9 bases sitting between them. The germline gives CDR1 SGHVS, CDR2 FQNEAQ. The length of the CDR3 is 14 residues. This material consisted of PBMCs from the stem cell graft donor, taken from the stem cell graft. The sequence came from a human donor who donated a stem cell graft to a child with aplastic anemia. The chain carries TRBV7-8 and TRBJ2-3; D is ambiguous. The CDR3 bases are TGTGCCAGCAGCTTAGGAGTAGTCGCAGATACGCAGTATTTT. This translates into CASSLGVVADTQYF.